This TCR beta chain was profiled in a study of cytotoxic CD8 clonotypes in ibrutinib-treated CLL. Study-level background: Overall, 25 or so responses were partial and 2 complete; following median approximately 73 months, about 15 patients stayed remitted and approximately 12 progressed. Productive templates averaged approximately 260,000 per sample, and productive rearrangements 90,000 to 95,000.

This clone was found once. The antigen is unknown. Findings and caveats of the study: Upon ibrutinib response clonality rose, and upon progression it fell back toward baseline. Treatment saw public clonotypes, which were uncommon, either contract or stay stable.

Germline CDR1 DFQATT, CDR2 SNEGSKA (reference sequence). The length of the CDR3 is 11 residues. Clones were read by immunoSEQ multiplex PCR, and TCRdb kept only the in-frame ones, dropping some. The table lists about 130,000 clones, around 80% of them singletons. This rearrangement joins TRBV20-1 to TRBJ2-5, with D tentatively TRBD2 (5 bases). TRBJ2-7 explains the end of the DNA better; the J call may be wrong. The sequenced sample was PBMCs, obtained after 12 months of ibrutinib treatment. The source is a human donor with chronic lymphocytic leukemia. The CDR3 nucleotides read TGCAGTGCCAGCGGATCCTACGAGCAGTACTTC. Translating gives CSASGSYEQYF.